This TCR beta chain was identified in a study of blood T cell repertoires in COVID-19. Study-level information: Acute-phase and convalescent COVID-19 samples originated in the United States, Italy and Spain. In each case, the material was cDNA or gDNA derived from T cells, B-cell-depleted T cells, or PBMCs.

Original handling: Reference gene primer amplification gave estimated nucleated cell counts. The data were produced by immunoSEQ multiplex PCR, yet TCRdb's version contains in-frame clones alone and is incomplete. V, J and clone size are those of that table, while D and trimming were read from the DNA. The table has some 94,000 clones, roughly 72% seen once; the top ten hold 20% to 25%. V lost 2 bases to trimming and J lost 16 bases, with 12 bases between them. CDR3 length: 11 residues. CDR1 is SGHAT and CDR2 is FQDESV in the germline V gene (reference sequence). The gene calls are TRBV11-1 and TRBJ2-1, with D maybe TRBD1 (6 bases). The sample was peripheral blood. The receptor was derived from a woman aged 60-75 years in a cohort sampled during active or convalescent COVID-19. The CDR3, as DNA: TGTGCCAGCAGCTTAAGGCAGGGGATCTTCTTC. Residues: CASSLRQGIFF.